Shown below are 12 T cell receptor beta chains from a single sample sequenced in a study of cytomegalovirus exposure and HLA in healthy donors. The PCR made use of 60 Vbeta and 13 Jbeta primers. Only in-frame clones appear in the TCRdb table, and some are missing; sequencing was by immunoSEQ multiplex PCR. The sample carries 85,000 to 130,000 clones, roughly 71% recorded once. Source material: PBMCs. Receptors originate from a male donor in good health and CMV-seropositive.

The chain combines TRBV7-3 with TRBJ2-3; no clear D gene. V was pared by 0 bases and J by 6 bases, with 7 bases between. Germline CDR1 and CDR2: SGHTA and FQGTGA. The CDR3 length is 13 residues. CDR3 DNA: TGTGCCAGCAGCTTAACCTTCCCGGATACGCAGTATTTT. This encodes CASSLTFPDTQYF.

The chain links TRBV27 to TRBJ1-5; D is possibly TRBD1 (6 bases). V was trimmed by 2 bases and J by 7 bases, leaving 12 bases between them. CDR1 is MNHEY and CDR2 is SMNVEV in the germline V gene (reference sequence). The CDR3 contains 14 residues. CDR3 coding DNA: TGTGCCAGCAGTTTAGGGGGGAGGGGGCAGCCCCAGCATTTT. It translates to CASSLGGRGQPQHF.

V is TRBV6-5 and J is TRBJ2-5; the D gene is possibly TRBD2 (6 bases). Germline V lookup: CDR1 MNHEY, CDR2 SVGAGI. V was pared by 5 bases and J by 5 bases, with 12 bases between. The CDR3 runs 13 residues. CDR3 in DNA: TGTGCCAGCAGTGCCCGTGGGGGGGAGACCCAGTACTTC. It is translated as CASSARGGETQYF.

This clone was seen a few times. V is TRBV7-2 and J is TRBJ2-5; a weak D match, TRBD2 (6 bases). The CDR3 totals 14 residues. Germline V gives CDR1 SGHTA, CDR2 FQGNSA. The germline V and J ends were trimmed by 5 bases and 5 bases, with 15 bases remaining between them. CDR3 DNA sequence: TGTGCCAGCAGCGATAGCGGTTGGGGTGAGACCCAGTACTTC. Protein sequence: CASSDSGWGETQYF. Combining the CDR3 with reference TRBV7-2 and TRBJ2-5 gives the whole variable domain GAGVSQSPSNKVTEKGKDVELRCDPISGHTALYWYRQSLGQGLEFLIYFQGNSAPDKSGLPSDRFSAERTGGSVSTLTIQRTQQEDSAVYLCASSDSGWGETQYFGPGTRLLVL.

This chain uses TRBV27 with TRBJ2-3; TRBD1 is a possible D gene (6 bases). Trimming stripped 3 bases from V and 6 bases from J, with 13 bases between. Germline CDR1 MNHEY, CDR2 SMNVEV (reference sequence). The CDR3 runs 14 residues. The CDR3: CASSFDTGSDTQYF. CDR3 bases: TGTGCCAGCAGTTTCGATACAGGGAGCGATACGCAGTATTTT.

The rearrangement links TRBV9 to TRBJ1-5, with no clear D. This CDR3 has 14 amino acids. Germline V gives CDR1 SGDLS, CDR2 YYNGEE. V lost 0 bases and J 0 bases, leaving 4 bases between the germline ends. CDR3 sequence: CASSVDSSNQPQHF. DNA of the CDR3: TGTGCCAGCAGCGTAGACAGTAGCAATCAGCCCCAGCATTTT.

CDR3 bases: TGTGCCAGCAGCGGGGGACACTGGAATAATGAAAAACTGTTTTTT. Protein: CASSGGHWNNEKLFF. J is TRBJ1-4 and V is TRBV9; D is possibly TRBD1 (6 bases). CDR1 is SGDLS and CDR2 is YYNGEE in the germline V gene. V lost 3 bases to trimming and J lost 4 bases, with 13 bases between them. This CDR3 region has 15 residues. Combining the CDR3 with reference TRBV9 and TRBJ1-4 gives the whole variable domain DSGVTQTPKHLITATGQRVTLRCSPRSGDLSVYWYQQSLDQGLQFLIQYYNGEERAKGNILERFSAQQFPDLHSELNLSSLELGDSALYFCASSGGHWNNEKLFFGSGTQLSVL.

This rearrangement joins TRBV6-1 to TRBJ1-1; 9 nucleotides match TRBD1. Unmatched junction bases numbered 9, after V lost 3 bases and J lost 10 bases. The CDR3 is made up of 14 amino acids. Germline assignment: CDR1 MNHNS and CDR2 SASEGT. The CDR3 DNA sequence: TGTGCCAGCAGTGATTCCGGGACAGGGAGGGGAGCTTTCTTT. It is translated as CASSDSGTGRGAFF.

This clone was observed a few times. The V call is TRBV19, the J call TRBJ1-1, with a weak D call TRBD1 (6 bases). Germline assignment: CDR1 LNHDA and CDR2 SQIVND (reference sequence). V dropped 3 bases and J dropped 5 bases, with 19 bases sitting between them. The CDR3 totals 16 residues. CDR3 amino acids: CASSILRSGGPTEAFF. The CDR3 nucleotides read TGTGCCAGTAGTATTTTACGTTCCGGGGGGCCAACTGAAGCTTTCTTT. Variable domain in full (rest from reference TRBV19 and TRBJ1-1): DGGITQSPKYLFRKEGQNVTLSCEQNLNHDAMYWYRQDPGQGLRLIYYSQIVNDFQKGDIAEGYSVSREKKESFPLTVTSAQKNPTAFYLCASSILRSGGPTEAFFGQGTRLTVV.

The V and J genes are TRBV9 and TRBJ1-1; D unclear. The CDR3 totals 13 residues. Germline CDR1 reads SGDLS; CDR2 reads YYNGEE. With 2 bases removed from V and 0 bases from J, the gap between germline ends came to 5 bases. CDR3: CASSVQVNTEAFF. The CDR3 DNA follows: TGTGCCAGCAGCGTTCAGGTGAACACTGAAGCTTTCTTT.

The table lists this clone with a few counts. This chain links TRBV6-5 with TRBJ1-1, with TRBD1 as a possible D gene (6 bases). Trimming stripped 5 bases from V and 7 bases from J, with 17 bases between. Germline values: CDR1 MNHEY, CDR2 SVGAGI. This CDR3 region has 14 residues. The CDR3 DNA reads as TGTGCCAGCAGTCCCGAGCAGGGGATCGGTGAAGCTTTCTTT. As protein: CASSPEQGIGEAFF.

The V gene is TRBV7-2, the J gene TRBJ1-4; no reliable D call. Germline CDR1 reads SGHTA; CDR2 reads FQGNSA. V dropped 1 base and J dropped 11 bases, with 14 bases sitting between them. The CDR3 contains 14 residues. DNA of the CDR3: TGTGCCAGCAGCTTAGGGCAACCTCCGGGGAAACTGTTTTTT. This gives the protein CASSLGQPPGKLFF.